This T cell receptor beta chain is drawn from a study of shared clonotypes between healthy human individuals. Study conclusions and caveats: Among the subsets, naive ones generally showed larger estimated richness than memory ones.

This CDR3 comprises 11 residues. Trimming cost V 3 bases and J 6 bases, with 9 bases left between them. From germline, CDR1 is DFQATT and CDR2 SNEGSKA (reference sequence). The method was immunoSEQ multiplex PCR; TCRdb's version includes in-frame clones alone and lacks a portion of them. The sample comprises millions of clones, roughly 95% of which are singletons, and 0.1% to 0.15% rests with the top ten. Note on this clone: Its antigen remains unidentified.

The source material was naive CD4+ T cells sorted from blood. Subset indicated: CD45RA+ positively selected. V usage is TRBV20-1 and J usage is TRBJ2-7; D remains ambiguous. This TCR was sampled from a man younger than 35 in good health. The CDR3 nucleotides read TGCAGTGCTAGTCTAGGAGCCGAGCAGTACTTC. Encoded protein: CSASLGAEQYF.